This T cell receptor (beta chain) derives from a study of identifying expanded T cells in peripheral blood. The protocol was immunoSEQ multiplex PCR, while the TCRdb copy is restricted to in-frame clones and leaves out a portion. The data contain approximately 79,000 clones, roughly 90% of them singletons. The junction had 10 bases not matched to a gene; V was cut back by 1 base and J by 8 bases. This CDR3 has 15 residues. Looked up from germline, CDR1 is SGHDT and CDR2 is YYEEEE. V gene TRBV5-6 combines with J gene TRBJ2-7, with TRBD2 identical over 9 bases. Input material: blood. The clonotype originates from a person aged 18-69 years in good health. CDR3 in DNA: TGTGCCAGCAGCTTGTGGGCTAGCGGGGCAGGGCAGCAGTACTTC. Amino acid sequence: CASSLWASGAGQQYF. Supplemented by reference TRBV5-6 and TRBJ2-7, the full variable domain reads DAGVTQSPTHLIKTRGQQVTLRCSPKSGHDTVSWYQQALGQGPQFIFQYYEEEERQRGNFPDRFSGHQFPNYSSELNVNALLLGDSALYLCASSLWASGAGQQYFGPGTRLTVT.